The 13 T cell receptor beta chains below all came from one sample that was sequenced in a study of OX40 agonist ivuxolimab in advanced cancers. Here immunoSEQ multiplex PCR was the method, and the copy in TCRdb shows in-frame clones only, minus some. The table includes some 51,000 clones, 85% to 90% detected once. The sample consisted of CD4+ or CD8+ T cells sorted from blood, taken in a trial of the OX40 agonist ivuxolimab. These receptors all stem from an adult with an advanced solid tumor such as melanoma, head and neck, liver or kidney cancer.

This clone was counted a single time. The J gene is TRBJ2-3, the V gene TRBV4-1; D is unclear. The germline CDR1 and CDR2 sequences are MGHRA and YSYEKL. This CDR3 contains 13 residues. The germline V and J ends were trimmed by 4 bases and 4 bases, with 9 bases remaining between them. CDR3 protein: CASSRAGADTQYF. CDR3 sequence (DNA): TGCGCCAGCAGCCGCGCAGGAGCAGATACGCAGTATTTT.

The genes are TRBV19 and TRBJ2-7, with TRBD2 as a possible D gene (5 bases). Between the trimmed V and J ends, which lost 4 bases and 0 bases, there was a span of 7 bases. Germline V gene lookup returns CDR1 LNHDA and CDR2 SQIVND (reference sequence). The CDR3 consists of 13 residues. CDR3 coding DNA: TGTGCCAGTAGTAGAGACTACTCCTACGAGCAGTACTTC. Translated, it gives CASSRDYSYEQYF.

Here the CDR3 reads CASKSTSLMQGLVGYTF. The DNA of the CDR3 is TGTGCCAGCAAAAGTACCTCCTTAATGCAGGGGCTTGTGGGCTACACCTTC. The V gene is TRBV28, the J gene TRBJ1-2; D might be TRBD1 (6 bases). V was shortened by 7 bases and J by 8 bases, with 29 bases between the two germline ends. CDR3 size: 17 residues. Germline CDR1 is MDHEN and CDR2 is SYDVKM.

The rearrangement links TRBV28 to TRBJ2-1, with 8 nucleotides matching TRBD1. The germline gives CDR1 MDHEN, CDR2 SYDVKM. The CDR3 has 15 residues. The J segment lost 4 bases and the V segment lost 6 bases, leaving 8 bases of the junction unmatched. This chain's CDR3 is CASSYGTGPYNEQFF. The DNA of the CDR3 is TGTGCCAGCAGCTACGGGACAGGCCCTTACAATGAGCAGTTCTTC. Based on the CDR3 plus reference TRBV28 and TRBJ2-1, the full variable domain is DVKVTQSSRYLVKRTGEKVFLECVQDMDHENMFWYRQDPGLGLRLIYFSYDVKMKEKGDIPEGYSVSREKKERFSLILESASTNQTSMYLCASSYGTGPYNEQFFGPGTRLTVL.

This clone showed up just once. The chain joins TRBV27 to TRBJ1-6; the D gene is possibly TRBD1 (5 bases). The CDR3 runs to 17 residues. The germline V gene has CDR1 MNHEY and CDR2 SMNVEV (reference sequence). V lost 3 bases, J lost 4 bases, and 16 bases lay in between. The CDR3 reads CASSFGPLGAYNSPLHF. For the CDR3, the DNA is TGTGCCAGCAGTTTTGGTCCCTTAGGGGCTTATAATTCACCCCTCCACTTT.

V gene TRBV7-9 combines with J gene TRBJ1-1; 7 positions match TRBD1. This CDR3 spans 12 amino acids. From germline, CDR1 is SEHNR and CDR2 FQNEAQ (reference sequence). The V gene end was trimmed by 6 bases and the J gene end by 13 bases; junction bases not matched to a gene: 11. CDR3 DNA sequence: TGTGCCAGCAGTCAGGACAGGTTCAGGGGTTTCTTT. Protein sequence: CASSQDRFRGFF.

The rearrangement joins TRBV7-6 to TRBJ2-2; D is undetermined. Germline V gene lookup returns CDR1 SGHVS and CDR2 FNYEAQ. Trimming stripped 0 bases from V and 0 bases from J, with 8 bases between. The CDR3 length is 16 residues. The CDR3 sequence: CASSLAHTANTGELFF. The CDR3 nucleotides read TGTGCCAGCAGCTTAGCCCACACGGCGAACACCGGGGAGCTGTTTTTT.

The chain joins TRBV27 to TRBJ2-3; D is possibly TRBD1 (6 bases). This CDR3 is built from 17 residues. Germline-derived CDR1 and CDR2 are MNHEY and SMNVEV (reference sequence). Deletions cut 3 bases from V and 4 bases from J, with 20 bases between. CDR3 in DNA: TGTGCCAGCAGTTTCATGGGGGTCAGGGGCAGGGCAGATACGCAGTATTTT. Its protein product is CASSFMGVRGRADTQYF.

In this sample, this clone turned up a few times. The chain recombines TRBV21-1 with TRBJ1-5; the D call TRBD1 from the table was never checked on the DNA. TRBV21-1 is a pseudogene segment. The CDR3 has 16 residues. The CDR3 DNA sequence: TGTGCCAGCAGCAAAGATTCGGACAGGGGACATCAGCCCCAGCATTTT. Translating it yields CASSKDSDRGHQPQHF.

J is TRBJ1-2 and V is TRBV29-1; D is unresolved. Trimming removed 1 base from V and 8 bases from J, with 17 bases in between. This CDR3 spans 14 amino acids. The germline CDR1 and CDR2 sequences are SQVTM and ANQGSEA. CDR3 sequence reads: CSVEGGVGSMGYTF. The CDR3 DNA follows: TGCAGCGTTGAAGGGGGTGTTGGGTCCATGGGCTACACCTTC.

This clone was detected a few times. This chain links TRBV19 with TRBJ2-1; 12 nucleotides match TRBD2. V lost 9 bases to trimming and J lost 0 bases; unmatched junction nucleotides: 6. This CDR3 is built from 16 residues. Germline loops: CDR1 LNHDA, CDR2 SQIVND (reference sequence). The CDR3 DNA reads TGTGCCAGCCAGACTAGCGGGGGCCTCTCCTACAATGAGCAGTTCTTC. Its protein is CASQTSGGLSYNEQFF.

This clone was detected once. This chain connects TRBV4-3 to TRBJ2-1; 9 bases match TRBD1. Germline V gene sequence: CDR1 LGHNA, CDR2 YSLEER. This CDR3 spans 15 amino acids. After removal of 3 bases from V and 7 bases from J, the junction contained 7 bases not matched to a gene. CDR3 loop: CASSQYPGTGNEQFF. DNA for the CDR3: TGCGCCAGCAGCCAGTACCCCGGGACAGGGAATGAGCAGTTCTTC.

The rearrangement uses TRBV19 and TRBJ1-1; no reliable D call. V lost 8 bases to trimming and J lost 5 bases, with 9 bases between them. Germline values: CDR1 LNHDA, CDR2 SQIVND (reference sequence). The CDR3 length is 11 residues. Here the CDR3 DNA reads TGTGCCAGTTTACAAGGGACTGAAGCTTTCTTT. Protein sequence: CASLQGTEAFF. Looking up the rest from reference TRBV19 and TRBJ1-1 gives the full variable domain: DGGITQSPKYLFRKEGQNVTLSCEQNLNHDAMYWYRQDPGQGLRLIYYSQIVNDFQKGDIAEGYSVSREKKESFPLTVTSAQKNPTAFYLCASLQGTEAFFGQGTRLTVV.